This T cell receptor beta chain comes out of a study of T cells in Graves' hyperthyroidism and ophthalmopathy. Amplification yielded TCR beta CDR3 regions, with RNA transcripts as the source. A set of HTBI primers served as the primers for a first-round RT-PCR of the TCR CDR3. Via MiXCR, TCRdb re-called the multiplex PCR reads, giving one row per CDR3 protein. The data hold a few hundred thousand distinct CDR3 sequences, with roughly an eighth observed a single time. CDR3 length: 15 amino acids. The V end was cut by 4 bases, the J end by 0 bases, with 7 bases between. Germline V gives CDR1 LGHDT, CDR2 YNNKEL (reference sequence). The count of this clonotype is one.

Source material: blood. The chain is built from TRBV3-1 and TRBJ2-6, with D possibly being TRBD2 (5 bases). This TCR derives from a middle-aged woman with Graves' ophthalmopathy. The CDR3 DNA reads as TGTGCCAGCAGCCGAGGGATCTCTGGGGCCAACGTCCTGACTTTC. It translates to CASSRGISGANVLTF.